This TCR delta chain was sequenced for a study of DNA immune sequencing with unique molecular identifiers (dated by TCRdb to 2018 to 2020). For context, the study as a whole: Immunomagnetic cell separation was used to enrich gammadelta T cells from buffy coats, and the genomic DNA of the enriched gammadelta T cells was then sequenced. Fluorescence-activated cell sorting was used to enrich gammadelta T cells from the PBMC of about 11 healthy individuals. In the comparison of enriched versus non-enriched samples, around 95 ng of enriched gammadelta T-cell DNA and about 1 ug of non-enriched PBMC DNA were sequenced. The study developed and validated an ultrasensitive DNA-based TRD repertoire sequencing method using PCR-introduced unique molecular identifiers. The method was checked using synthetic reference molecules and blood samples from healthy people. All donors were healthy people, and about 11 of the donors were profiled using sorted gammadelta T cells from peripheral blood. What the study reported, not specific to this receptor: Healthy donors differed in TRD repertoire diversity, and several donors were highly oligoclonal, meaning the top 5 clonotypes made up more than half of productive molecules. Among clonotypes in healthy donors, TRDV2 paired with TRDJ1 was identified as the most common TRD rearrangement. The primer-based approach cannot detect novel TRD sequences that are not targeted by the primers.

On this clone itself: Its antigen has not been determined. The sample holds no much larger clone one base away, and base qualities are not on file.

Its CDR3 holds 21 amino acids, cysteine through phenylalanine. The CDR3 DNA has 63 bases and is translated from base 1. Based on the germline V gene, the CDR1 and CDR2 sequences are TSWWSYY and QGS. Trimming at the junction amounts to 3 bases on V and 0 bases on J, and the germline ends lie 29 bases apart. Library preparation employed multiplex PCR. A 32-plex assay, with primers for all 8 TRDV and 4 TRDJ genes spanning the CDR3, was used to amplify the genomic DNA. A 12-nucleotide UMI was introduced during 3 barcoding PCR cycles, after which a second PCR was performed with Illumina adapter primers. Libraries were purified with AMPure XP beads and quality-checked on a Fragment Analyzer with the HS NGS Fragment kit. Sequencing used an Illumina MiniSeq mid-output kit with approximately 22% PhiX and 150 cycles of paired-end reads. The paper's processing steps were these. MIGEC version 1.2.9 was used to process reads, grouping reads by UMI and building error-corrected consensus sequences. For post-processing, modified scripts from VDJtools version 1.2.1 were used together with the tcR R package. TCRdb reprocessed the public reads with the caller CATT; rows with the same DNA were merged afterwards. These V and J calls are TCRdb output, not the study's own analysis. The sample table shows about 1,500 delta-chain clones, and around 12% are seen once. The ten largest clones add up to around 52% of the sample.

The sequence links TRDV1 to TRDJ1; matching of 6 bases hints at TRDD2 as the D gene. Germline matching of the DNA provided the J gene here, since TCRdb leaves it blank. This clonotype was obtained from a human donor in good health. Sequenced material: gamma-delta T cells enriched from blood buffy coat, or unenriched PBMCs (not recorded which). The CDR3 region has the sequence CALGDPGVLPQRAPYTDKLIF. The bases are TGTGCTCTTGGGGATCCCGGCGTCCTACCTCAGAGGGCCCCGTACACCGATAAACTCATCTTT.